This T cell receptor (beta chain) is drawn from a study of T cell responses to AZD1222 COVID-19 vaccine (dated by TCRdb to about 2021). Concerning the study at large: AZD1222 recipients given second doses at about 4 weeks or at about 12 weeks were pooled, since spike-specific TCR depth and breadth were not found to differ between the two schedules. A total of 230 or so trial participants underwent TCR sequencing, of whom some 210 received two doses of AZD1222 and about 25 received two doses of the MenACWY control vaccine. Trial participants were enrolled into age subgroups of 18-55, 56-69 and 70-plus years, which contained around 140, 26 and 57 TCR-sequenced participants, respectively. Overall study outcomes, separate from this receptor: Conclusions about previously exposed vaccinees are limited, since just 6 or 7 AZD1222 recipients were seropositive for SARS-CoV-2 at baseline. Participants were mostly white British, with more females than males. The authors suggested clonal diversity may have been underestimated. Vaccine-associated CD4 TCRs spanned the whole spike protein, with dominant responses in regions 160-218 and 743-854. Because no samples from the day 14 peak response were available, repertoires could be characterized only after the peak T cell response. Epitopes outside the regions mutated in the B.1.351 and B.1.1.7 variants were reportedly recognized by nearly half of the unique spike-specific TCRs. After two AZD1222 doses, both the breadth and the depth of spike-specific TCRs were significantly higher than at day 0 and than in MenACWY recipients. In the small 56-69-year group, the increase in depth fell short of significance, most likely because of low power.

The time point label for this specimen denotes: baseline before first vaccination. Samples from vaccinated people were obtained from the UK trials COV001 and COV002, which included a single-blind randomized controlled phase 2/3 trial of AZD1222 (ChAdOx1 nCoV-19) in healthy adults. For TCRbeta chain sequencing, PBMC samples from trial participants were taken at day 0 and at day 28 after the second dose. The CDR3 regions of human TCRbeta chains were analyzed by immunosequencing. As for the original processing: TCRs in the repertoires were matched against a reference library of SARS-CoV-2-specific TCRs that had been generated with the MIRA antigen-specificity platform. Breadth was defined as the fraction of unique TCRs that were SARS-CoV-2-associated, and depth was defined as the fraction of total T cells that were SARS-CoV-2-associated. Using the MIRA data, each spike-specific TCR was mapped to the spike region that the TCR reacts to and placed in a CD4 or CD8 class. Log10-transformed breadth and depth values were compared by one-way ANOVA with Sidak's multiple comparisons tests. TCRdb retrieved this table from immuneACCESS and kept in-frame rearrangements only. Not all clones are present; in checked studies, unresolved V genes account for under half, and no reason is known for the remainder. V and J calls and clone size are given by that table; D and trimming were obtained from the DNA. Present in this sample are roughly 65,000 clones, about three quarters of which were seen just once. The ten biggest clones cover 9.5% to 13% of the sample.

In regard to this clone: This receptor's antigen is unknown. Nothing much larger sits one base from this clone, and base qualities are not available.

Inclusive of the bounding cysteine and phenylalanine, the CDR3 is 15 residues long. Just CDR3 DNA is preserved here, 45 bases in frame from base 1. CDR1 is given as LNHDA and CDR2 as SQIVND, both from the germline V gene (reference sequence). For this chain, trimming is 5 bases at the V end and 1 base at the J end, and the number of junction bases without a gene match is 5. This receptor was taken from an adult in good health. The input for sequencing was peripheral blood, taken on day 0 of AZD1222 vaccination. The chain couples TRBV19 to TRBJ1-5; the junction holds 7 bases that match TRBD1. The nucleotide sequence reads as follows: TGTGCCAGTAGTCGGAGGGACAGAAGCAATCAGCCCCAGCATTTT. The encoded protein is CASSRRDRSNQPQHF.